The clone carrying this T cell receptor beta chain was picked up many times. The sample is drawn from a study of T cells after yellow fever vaccination. Study context: The authors prepared low-cell-number fractions using SMART-Seq v4 Ultra Low Input.

Universal primer sites and UMIs were introduced during 5'RACE template-switching synthesis of TCR cDNA. TCRdb reprocessed the 5' RACE reads via MiXCR and lists one record per CDR3 protein. The sample has roughly 26,000 distinct CDR3 sequences; about 5.5% are singletons. Study results and limitations: Of the clonotypes, a small share occurred in both CD4 and CD8 compartments. At day 0, almost all vaccine-responding clonotypes escaped detection in the sorted memory subsets.

Sequencing was performed on PBMCs, either bulk or a sorted T-cell subset (CD4+, CD8+, memory, or dextramer-sorted; not recorded which), taken 15 days after the yellow fever booster vaccination. This receptor was identified in a man aged 30 to 45 who received the YFV17D yellow fever vaccine.

CDR3 in amino acids: CATSDFRPGRGYEQYF. The CDR3 coding sequence is TGTGCCACCAGTGATTTTCGGCCGGGGAGGGGTTACGAGCAGTACTTC. The V and J genes are TRBV24-1 and TRBJ2-7, with 7 bases that match TRBD2. Germline V CDR1 and CDR2: KGHDR, SFDVKD. V was clipped by 1 base and J by 4 bases; unmatched bases: 9. The CDR3 covers 16 residues.